The 31 T cell receptor beta chains reported below all come from one sample, sequenced in a study of cytomegalovirus exposure and HLA in healthy donors. Amplification used 60 Vbeta primers and 13 Jbeta primers. Sequenced by immunoSEQ multiplex PCR; TCRdb stores in-frame clones only, minus some. The repertoire holds 150,000 to 200,000 clones, around 80% seen once, with about 11% in the top ten. What was sequenced was PBMCs. The receptor set was obtained from a man between 18 and 35 years old in good health and CMV-seropositive.

The CDR3 region has the DNA TGCGCCAGCAGCTTTACAGGGATAGGGAACTACGAGCAGTACTTC. The encoded protein is CASSFTGIGNYEQYF. The gene calls are TRBV5-1 and TRBJ2-7; maybe TRBD1 (6 bases). Trimming left V 2 bases short and J 3 bases short, with 15 bases between. Germline V CDR1 and CDR2: SGHRS, YFSETQ. This CDR3 comprises 15 residues.

The chain joins TRBV2 to TRBJ2-1, with 8 bases fitting TRBD2. The CDR3 has 16 amino acids. CDR1 is SNHLY and CDR2 is FYNNEI in the germline V gene. V lost 8 bases to trimming and J lost 2 bases; unmatched junction nucleotides: 11. The CDR3 spells CASPGGQKRAYNEQFF. The CDR3 DNA follows: TGTGCCAGCCCGGGAGGGCAAAAAAGGGCCTACAATGAGCAGTTCTTC. The full variable domain, completed using reference TRBV2 and TRBJ2-1, is EPEVTQTPSHQVTQMGQEVILRCVPISNHLYFYWYRQILGQKVEFLVSFYNNEISEKSEIFDDQFSVERPDGSNFTLKIRSTKLEDSAMYFCASPGGQKRAYNEQFFGPGTRLTVL.

This clone was found a few times. The rearrangement uses TRBV7-9 and TRBJ1-5; TRBD1 might be the D (6 bases). V was cut by 2 bases and J by 1 base, with 15 bases left in between. CDR1 is SEHNR and CDR2 is FQNEAQ in the germline V gene (reference sequence). CDR3 length: 17 amino acids. The CDR3 DNA reads as TGTGCCAGCAGCTTATTTGTTCCAGGGGCAAGCAATCAGCCCCAGCATTTT. It translates to CASSLFVPGASNQPQHF.

This chain connects TRBV4-1 to TRBJ2-1; 9 bases fit TRBD1. The ends lost 4 bases at V and 12 bases at J; junction bases unmatched: 13. Germline V gives CDR1 MGHRA, CDR2 YSYEKL. This CDR3 contains 15 residues. The CDR3 DNA is TGCGCCAGCAGCCTGGATCCGGGACAGGGATTTAGGCAGTTCTTC. Protein product: CASSLDPGQGFRQFF.

This clone was found a few times. The rearrangement joins TRBV7-3 to TRBJ2-5; maybe TRBD1 (5 bases). The CDR3 loop spans 13 amino acids. Germline CDR1 reads SGHTA; CDR2 reads FQGTGA. V shed 4 bases and J shed 3 bases, with 9 bases lying between them. CDR3 bases: TGTGCCAGCAGCTCCGTAGGGGAAGAGACCCAGTACTTC. Translating it yields CASSSVGEETQYF.

The chain couples TRBV28 to TRBJ1-3; 7 bases are shared with TRBD1. CDR3 length: 19 amino acids. Germline values: CDR1 MDHEN, CDR2 SYDVKM. Trimming took 6 bases from V and 1 from J; bases not matched to a gene: 18. CDR3: CASSPDRSAAYRSGNTIYF. The CDR3 DNA sequence: TGTGCCAGCAGCCCGGACAGGTCCGCTGCTTATAGATCTGGAAACACCATATATTTT. Full variable domain (rest looked up from reference TRBV28 and TRBJ1-3): DVKVTQSSRYLVKRTGEKVFLECVQDMDHENMFWYRQDPGLGLRLIYFSYDVKMKEKGDIPEGYSVSREKKERFSLILESASTNQTSMYLCASSPDRSAAYRSGNTIYFGEGSWLTVV.

The chain joins TRBV6-4 to TRBJ2-1, with 10 bases matching TRBD2. Germline CDR1 reads MRHNA; CDR2 reads SNTAGT. The CDR3 has 17 residues. Trimming removed 0 bases from V and 4 bases from J; junction bases left unmatched: 6. CDR3 nucleotides: TGTGCCAGCAGTGACTCGTACCTAGCGGGAGTTTACAATGAGCAGTTCTTC. It yields the protein CASSDSYLAGVYNEQFF.

The genes are TRBV20-1 and TRBJ2-7, with a possible D match to TRBD2 (5 bases). This CDR3 region has 11 residues. Germline V CDR1 and CDR2: DFQATT, SNEGSKA (reference sequence). The ends were cut back, 5 bases at V and 3 bases at J, with 8 bases in the middle. In DNA, the CDR3 is TGCAGTGCTCCGGGGTACTACGAGCAGTACTTC. Residues: CSAPGYYEQYF.

The rearrangement joins TRBV7-9 to TRBJ2-2, with 7 bases lining up with TRBD2. This CDR3 comprises 15 residues. The V gene end was trimmed by 0 bases and the J gene end by 4 bases; junction bases not matched to a gene: 2. Germline V lookup: CDR1 SEHNR, CDR2 FQNEAQ (reference sequence). DNA of the CDR3: TGTGCCAGCAGCTTAGCGGGAGGGACCACCGGGGAGCTGTTTTTT. The encoded protein is CASSLAGGTTGELFF.

Written as DNA, the CDR3 is TGTGCCAGTACCCCCGGGGGGCCTTACTACAATGAGCAGTTCTTC. Encoded protein: CASTPGGPYYNEQFF. V usage is TRBV21-1 and J usage is TRBJ2-1; TRBD2, the table's D call, lacks a check against the DNA. TRBV21-1 is designated a pseudogene. This CDR3 is built from 15 residues.

This clone appeared a single time. This chain joins TRBV29-1 and TRBJ1-2, with a tentative D call TRBD1 (6 bases). The V gene lost 2 bases and the J gene lost 6 bases, with 13 bases spanning the gap. The CDR3 runs to 13 residues. The germline gives CDR1 SQVTM, CDR2 ANQGSEA. The chain's CDR3 is CSVEYGTFNGYTF. CDR3 bases: TGCAGCGTTGAATACGGGACATTTAATGGCTACACCTTC.

This CDR3 reads CSPFATGGNTEAFF. CDR3 sequence (DNA): TGCAGCCCTTTCGCGACAGGGGGGAACACTGAAGCTTTCTTT. The chain has TRBV29-1 and TRBJ1-1, with 9 bases that match TRBD1. Germline V lookup: CDR1 SQVTM, CDR2 ANQGSEA. V trimming: 8 bases; J trimming: 1 base; junction bases outside the gene matches: 8. The CDR3 covers 14 residues.

The rearrangement links TRBV27 to TRBJ2-7, with 8 nucleotides matching TRBD2. The CDR3 has 15 residues. Losses at the gene ends were 7 bases for V and 0 bases for J; bases not matched to a gene: 8. CDR1 and CDR2 from the germline V gene are MNHEY and SMNVEV (reference sequence). The CDR3 DNA sequence: TGTGCCAGCAAGGGACTAGGGACCCCCTCCTACGAGCAGTACTTC. Amino acids: CASKGLGTPSYEQYF.

Concerning this clone itself: Different DNA sequences within this sample yield the same CDR3. V usage is TRBV9 and J usage is TRBJ2-7; a weak D match, TRBD1 (5 bases). CDR1 and CDR2 from the germline V gene are SGDLS and YYNGEE. The CDR3 spans 13 residues. The V end was cut by 4 bases, the J end by 4 bases, with 12 bases between. The DNA of the CDR3 is TGTGCCAGCAGCACCGGGCAGGGTTACGAGCAGTACTTC. Translation gives CASSTGQGYEQYF.

In its sample, this clone was seen once. The gene calls are TRBV6-1 and TRBJ2-1, with 8 nucleotides matching TRBD1. V was clipped by 3 bases and J by 1 base; unmatched bases: 5. Germline assignment: CDR1 MNHNS and CDR2 SASEGT. CDR3 size: 16 residues. The CDR3 bases are TGTGCCAGCAGTGAGAGAGGGACAGGTTCCTACAATGAGCAGTTCTTC. This gives the protein CASSERGTGSYNEQFF.

This clone has more than one count but fewer than ten. V gene TRBV29-1 combines with J gene TRBJ1-1, with D possibly being TRBD1 (5 bases). Germline CDR1 SQVTM, CDR2 ANQGSEA. This CDR3 is 11 amino acids long. V was trimmed by 6 bases and J by 10 bases, leaving 15 bases between them. The CDR3 DNA sequence: TGCAGCGTCCGAAGGGGAGGGTTAGCTTTCTTT. Translating it yields CSVRRGGLAFF. Supplemented by reference TRBV29-1 and TRBJ1-1, the full variable domain reads SAVISQKPSRDICQRGTSLTIQCQVDSQVTMMFWYRQQPGQSLTLIATANQGSEATYESGFVIDKFPISRPNLTFSTLTVSNMSPEDSSIYLCSVRRGGLAFFGQGTRLTVV.

J is TRBJ2-3 and V is TRBV27; 10 bases line up with TRBD2. CDR3 size: 15 residues. Germline V gives CDR1 MNHEY, CDR2 SMNVEV (reference sequence). Germline trimming cut 6 bases from V and 6 bases from J; bases unmatched to any gene: 9. CDR3 coding DNA: TGTGCCAGCAGGGGGATGGCTAGCGGGAGTGATACGCAGTATTTT. It is translated as CASRGMASGSDTQYF.

This chain uses TRBV20-1 with TRBJ2-7; no firm D call. V dropped 5 bases and J dropped 3 bases, with 8 bases sitting between them. Germline values: CDR1 DFQATT, CDR2 SNEGSKA (reference sequence). The CDR3 extends over 11 amino acids. The CDR3 region is CSAEVRYEQYF. For the CDR3, the DNA is TGCAGTGCTGAGGTCCGCTACGAGCAGTACTTC.

This clone has a handful of counts. This rearrangement joins TRBV6-5 to TRBJ1-1, with TRBD1 identical over 8 bases. The trim removed 6 bases at V and 8 bases at J, leaving 8 bases unmatched. The CDR3 consists of 13 residues. The germline V gene has CDR1 MNHEY and CDR2 SVGAGI. This CDR3 reads CASSPAGGWEAFF. CDR3 nucleotides: TGTGCCAGCAGCCCCGCAGGGGGCTGGGAAGCTTTCTTT.

The chain recombines TRBV28 with TRBJ1-3, with TRBD1 as a possible D gene (5 bases). Looked up from germline, CDR1 is MDHEN and CDR2 is SYDVKM. The CDR3 consists of 15 residues. V shed 3 bases and J shed 2 bases, with 11 bases lying between them. The CDR3 loop is CASSFGGLTGNTIYF. In nucleotides, the CDR3 is TGTGCCAGCAGTTTCGGGGGATTGACTGGAAACACCATATATTTT.

A note on this clone: A read error may produce the germline difference seen at one junction end. V and J are TRBV7-9 and TRBJ2-7; 7 bases align to TRBD1. The germline V gene encodes CDR1 SEHNR and CDR2 FQNEAQ (reference sequence). The CDR3 extends over 12 amino acids. The DNA of the CDR3 is TGTTCCAGCAGCTCCACAGGGGACGAGCAGTACTTC. Translated, it gives CSSSSTGDEQYF.

About this clone itself: At one end, the junction sequence differs from germline, possibly due to a read error. This chain's CDR3 is CAGSQRGGVAVGKLFF. The CDR3 DNA is TGTGCCGGCAGCCAAAGGGGAGGTGTAGCAGTTGGAAAACTGTTTTTT. J is TRBJ1-4 and V is TRBV14, with D maybe TRBD1 (5 bases). The CDR3 sequence is 16 residues long. Per germline, CDR1 SGHDN and CDR2 FVKESK.

This clone occurred a few times. J is TRBJ2-6 and V is TRBV4-1, with TRBD1 identical over 10 bases. J was trimmed by 1 base and V by 3 bases; bases with no gene match: 15. Germline assignment: CDR1 MGHRA and CDR2 YSYEKL. The CDR3 covers 21 residues. This CDR3 reads CASSHHTSGTGVFSGANVLTF. CDR3 nucleotide sequence: TGCGCCAGCAGCCATCATACCTCCGGGACAGGGGTTTTTTCTGGGGCCAACGTCCTGACTTTC.

The J gene is TRBJ2-2, the V gene TRBV18; 10 bases match TRBD1. Trimming removed 3 bases from V and 0 bases from J; junction bases left unmatched: 4. This CDR3 has 17 residues. Germline V CDR1 and CDR2: KGHSH, LQKENI. The DNA for the CDR3 is TGTGCCAGCTCACCCGGGGACAGGGGTTCGAACACCGGGGAGCTGTTTTTT. Its translation is CASSPGDRGSNTGELFF. Supplemented by reference TRBV18 and TRBJ2-2, the full variable domain reads NAGVMQNPRHLVRRRGQEARLRCSPMKGHSHVYWYRQLPEEGLKFMVYLQKENIIDESGMPKERFSAEFPKEGPSILRIQQVVRGDSAAYFCASSPGDRGSNTGELFFGEGSRLTVL.

This sequence joins TRBV27 and TRBJ2-1; 7 bases are a match to TRBD1. The CDR3 extends over 16 amino acids. The germline gives CDR1 MNHEY, CDR2 SMNVEV (reference sequence). After removal of 6 bases from V and 0 bases from J, the junction contained 8 bases not matched to a gene. CDR3 sequence reads: CASSSIQGSSYNEQFF. CDR3 coding DNA: TGTGCCAGCAGCTCGATACAGGGGAGCTCCTACAATGAGCAGTTCTTC.

This rearrangement joins TRBV5-4 to TRBJ1-1; 7 bases fit TRBD1. Germline values: CDR1 SGHNT, CDR2 YYREEE (reference sequence). Trimming cost V 4 bases and J 1 base; bases outside gene matches: 10. The CDR3 is 16 residues long. Here the CDR3 reads CASSLLLQGRNTEAFF. The CDR3 DNA follows: TGTGCCAGCAGCCTACTATTACAGGGGCGGAACACTGAAGCTTTCTTT. Complete variable domain (other parts from reference TRBV5-4 and TRBJ1-1): ETGVTQSPTHLIKTRGQQVTLRCSSQSGHNTVSWYQQALGQGPQFIFQYYREEENGRGNFPPRFSGLQFPNYSSELNVNALELDDSALYLCASSLLLQGRNTEAFFGQGTRLTVV.

The J gene is TRBJ2-1, the V gene TRBV27; possibly TRBD2 for D (5 bases). The germline V gene has CDR1 MNHEY and CDR2 SMNVEV (reference sequence). CDR3 length equals 17 residues. Deletions cut 4 bases from V and 0 bases from J, with 16 bases between. CDR3 DNA sequence: TGTGCCAGCAGTTCAACCAATACTAGAAGCTCCTACAATGAGCAGTTCTTC. Protein: CASSSTNTRSSYNEQFF.

CDR3 region: CASWGRNTEAFF. The DNA for the CDR3 is TGCGCCAGCTGGGGCAGGAACACTGAAGCTTTCTTT. The V and J genes are TRBV4-1 and TRBJ1-1; TRBD1 might be the D (5 bases). The CDR3 loop spans 12 amino acids. Germline CDR1 and CDR2: MGHRA and YSYEKL. Trimming left V 8 bases short and J 1 base short, with 8 bases between.

V gene TRBV5-1 combines with J gene TRBJ1-2; D not certain. CDR3 length equals 14 residues. The V end was cut by 0 bases, the J end by 4 bases, with 10 bases between. Germline V gene lookup returns CDR1 SGHRS and CDR2 YFSETQ. The CDR3 bases are TGCGCCAGCAGCTTGGCCGGGATACCCTATGGCTACACCTTC. This encodes CASSLAGIPYGYTF.

This clone was recorded only once. The rearrangement links TRBV27 to TRBJ2-2; 8 positions match TRBD1. The germline CDR1 and CDR2 sequences are MNHEY and SMNVEV (reference sequence). This CDR3 has 21 residues. Trimming took 1 base from V and 8 from J; bases not matched to a gene: 24. The CDR3 reads CASSLFVKIWDLGTGGGELFF. The CDR3 bases are TGTGCCAGCAGTTTATTTGTTAAGATTTGGGACCTTGGGACAGGCGGGGGGGAGCTGTTTTTT.

This chain uses TRBV19 with TRBJ2-1, with D hard to call. CDR1 is LNHDA and CDR2 is SQIVND in the germline V gene (reference sequence). V was shortened by 3 bases and J by 4 bases, with 16 bases between the two germline ends. The CDR3 covers 16 residues. The CDR3 loop is CASSILVTHPYNEQFF. The CDR3 DNA sequence: TGTGCCAGTAGTATTCTTGTGACTCACCCTTACAATGAGCAGTTCTTC.